The 27 T cell receptor beta chains below were found in one sample sequenced in a study of glioma-infiltrating T cells (TCRdb year 2016). Sequenced using an Illumina MiSeq. TCR alpha and beta CDR3 regions were amplified with the iRepertoire nested amplicon-rescue multiplex PCR (arm-PCR) platform from RNA. Through fastp at Q25 and MiXCR, TCRdb rebuilt clones from the public reads, retaining in-frame beta chains. Entries that share a CDR3 protein sequence are merged under the most common genes and DNA. The sample records approximately 110,000 distinct CDR3 sequences, roughly 23% of which are singletons. Jointly, the top ten make up roughly 15% of the sample. Sequencing input: glioma tissue, nonneoplastic brain tissue, or PBMCs (not recorded which). The receptors were sampled from a human donor with low-grade glioma or glioblastoma, undergoing nonglioma brain surgery, or in good health (not recorded which).

This clonotype was observed many times. For the CDR3, the DNA is TGTGCCAGCAGTGCCAGGGGGGTTTATGACGAGCAGTACTTC. It specifies CASSARGVYDEQYF. V usage is TRBV25-1 and J usage is TRBJ2-7; D is possibly TRBD1 (7 bases). The germline V gene has CDR1 MGHDK and CDR2 SYGVNS. This CDR3 has 14 amino acids. Trimming cost V 4 bases and J 5 bases, with 15 bases left between them.

Ten or more counts support this clonotype. The chain recombines TRBV7-9 with TRBJ2-3; 10 bases are shared with TRBD2. CDR1 is SEHNR and CDR2 is FQNEAQ in the germline V gene (reference sequence). Trimming removed 3 bases from V and 4 bases from J; junction bases left unmatched: 10. The CDR3 spans 17 residues. The CDR3 loop reads CASSFQVAGGSADTQYF. DNA for the CDR3: TGTGCCAGCAGCTTTCAAGTAGCGGGAGGTAGTGCAGATACGCAGTATTTT.

About this clonotype: With a much larger clone just one base away, this may be a read error. The V gene is TRBV27, the J gene TRBJ2-7, with D tentatively TRBD2 (6 bases). Germline loops: CDR1 MNHEY, CDR2 SMNVEV (reference sequence). The CDR3 is 13 amino acids. CDR3 amino acids: CASGFSGAYEQYF. In DNA form, the CDR3 reads TGTGCCAGCGGTTTCTCGGGAGCGTACGAGCAGTACTTC.

In this sample, this clonotype turned up many times. The gene calls are TRBV6-6 and TRBJ2-1; no clear D gene. CDR1 and CDR2 (germline): MNHNY, SVGAGI (reference sequence). V was clipped by 2 bases and J by 6 bases, with 14 bases between them. The CDR3 length is 15 residues. The CDR3 reads CASSYEASPPNEQFF. The CDR3 DNA is TGTGCCAGCAGTTACGAAGCGTCCCCTCCCAATGAGCAGTTCTTC.

This clonotype has just a few counts. The chain couples TRBV12-3 or TRBV12-4 to TRBJ2-2, with a weak D call TRBD1 (5 bases). V lost 3 bases and J lost 6, with 14 bases in between. The CDR3 has 15 amino acids. CDR3 nucleotide sequence: TGTGCCAGCAGTTTCACGGGCAGGGCGCCCGGGGAGCTGTTTTTT. It codes for CASSFTGRAPGELFF.

This clonotype was found many times. CDR3 amino acids: CASNPGLDYNEQFF. The CDR3 coding sequence is TGTGCCAGCAACCCGGGACTAGACTACAATGAGCAGTTCTTC. The chain links TRBV6-1 to TRBJ2-1, with 8 bases identical to TRBD2. This CDR3 has 14 residues. In germline, CDR1 is MNHNS, CDR2 SASEGT. V shed 7 bases and J 3 bases; nucleotides not matched to a gene: 5.

This chain joins TRBV20-1 and TRBJ1-1, with D possibly being TRBD1 (6 bases). The V gene lost 5 bases and the J gene lost 6 bases, with 13 bases spanning the gap. Germline CDR1 DFQATT, CDR2 SNEGSKA (reference sequence). CDR3 size: 12 residues. The CDR3 sequence is CSAGQQGAEAFF. CDR3 nucleotides: TGCAGTGCTGGCCAACAGGGCGCTGAAGCTTTCTTT.

Turning to this clonotype: An end of the junction does not agree with germline; a read error may underlie this. The chain carries TRBV5-1 and TRBJ2-3; D uncertain. Per germline, CDR1 SGHRS and CDR2 YFSETQ. CDR3 size: 16 residues. Here the CDR3 reads CASSSNLAGFTYTQYF. The CDR3 coding sequence is TGCGCCAGCAGCTCAAACTTAGCAGGTTTCACATATACGCAGTATTTT.

A note on this clonotype: Given a much more abundant clone one base away, this may be a read error. The V call is TRBV7-2, the J call TRBJ2-3; 13 bases line up with TRBD2. Unmatched junction bases numbered 13, after V lost 8 bases and J lost 5 bases. The CDR3 loop spans 17 amino acids. Germline assignment: CDR1 SGHTA and CDR2 FQGNSA. The DNA of the CDR3 is TGTGCCAGCGGCGCCAGGCGACTAGCGGGAGGTGGAGATACGCAGTATTTT. It specifies CASGARRLAGGGDTQYF.

This clonotype has a count of ten or more. The gene calls are TRBV10-3 and TRBJ1-3; perhaps TRBD1 as D (6 bases). Germline V CDR1 and CDR2: ENHRY, SYGVKD. The germline V and J ends were trimmed by 6 bases and 4 bases, with 10 bases remaining between them. The CDR3 covers 13 residues. This CDR3 reads CAIRPGTGNTIYF. The DNA of the CDR3 is TGTGCCATCAGGCCCGGGACAGGAAACACCATATATTTT.

This clonotype was seen a single time. The V call is TRBV6-1, the J call TRBJ2-7, with 10 positions matching TRBD1. With V trimmed by 6 bases and J by 4 bases, 9 bases remained unmatched. Per the germline V gene, CDR1 is MNHNS and CDR2 is SASEGT. The CDR3 runs to 15 residues. CDR3 DNA sequence: TGTGCCAGCAGGAGACCGGGACAGGGGTCGTACGAGCAGTACTTC. Residues: CASRRPGQGSYEQYF.

This clonotype was counted ten times or more. The chain recombines TRBV29-1 with TRBJ1-1, with D possibly being TRBD1 (5 bases). The CDR3 loop spans 14 amino acids. Deletions cut 7 bases from V and 3 bases from J, with 18 bases between. Germline lookup yields CDR1 SQVTM and CDR2 ANQGSEA. The DNA of the CDR3 is TGCAGCGCGGTGATTTCGACAGCCCACACTGAAGCTTTCTTT. This sequence encodes CSAVISTAHTEAFF.

As for this clonotype: Because it lacks the conserved phenylalanine or tryptophan at the end, this CDR3 is likely a read error. The limits of the CDR3 on the DNA are not certain, so only TCRdb's listed CDR3 is given. The chain joins TRBV3-1 to TRBJ1-1; the table's TRBD1 call for D was not verified on the DNA. The CDR3 sequence runs 13 residues, both termini included. The germline CDR1 and CDR2 sequences are LGHDT and YNNKEL (reference sequence). The CDR3 loop is CASSQGAGPKALL.

As regards this clonotype: Germline and junction disagree at one end, which may indicate a read error. The rearrangement links TRBV12-3 or TRBV12-4 to TRBJ2-6, with D possibly matching TRBD2 (6 bases). The CDR3 runs 22 residues. CDR3 amino acids: CASSELQRWWGTSLSGANVLAF. The DNA of the CDR3 is TGTGCCAGCAGTGAGCTCCAAAGGTGGTGGGGGACTTCACTCTCTGGGGCCAACGTCCTGGCTTTC.

As to this clonotype: A much larger clone differs from this one at a single base, so this may be a read error. In nucleotides, the CDR3 is TGTGCCAGCAGTTACTCTAGCGGGCTTCTTAACGAGCAGTACTTC. Amino acids: CASSYSSGLLNEQYF. J is TRBJ2-7 and V is TRBV6-6, with 7 bases identical to TRBD2. Per the germline V gene, CDR1 is MNHNY and CDR2 is SVGAGI (reference sequence). The CDR3 is made up of 15 amino acids. V gave up 0 bases and J gave up 5 bases; unmatched junction bases: 7.

This clonotype was observed at least ten times. V usage is TRBV6-1 and J usage is TRBJ2-7; D is tentatively TRBD1 or TRBD2 (5 bases each). This CDR3 is built from 15 residues. V dropped 7 bases and J dropped 2 bases, with 18 bases sitting between them. Germline V CDR1 and CDR2: MNHNS, SASEGT. CDR3 coding DNA: TGTGCCAGCACTCGGGGACGGACCGGAACCTACGAGCAGTACTTC. It specifies CASTRGRTGTYEQYF.

The rearrangement links TRBV11-3 to TRBJ2-1; 7 nucleotides agree with TRBD2. The CDR3 is made up of 16 amino acids. Germline CDR1 is SGHNT and CDR2 is YENEEA. J gave up 5 bases and V 0 bases, and 7 bases lay outside the gene matches. The CDR3, as DNA: TGTGCCAGCAGCTTAGAGGGCGGGGGAGGGGACAATGAGCAGTTCTTC. Amino acids: CASSLEGGGGDNEQFF.

This clonotype showed up many times. J is TRBJ2-2 and V is TRBV2; maybe TRBD2 (5 bases). Trimming stripped 7 bases from V and 4 bases from J, with 19 bases between. The CDR3 loop spans 16 amino acids. Per germline, CDR1 SNHLY and CDR2 FYNNEI. The CDR3 spells CASTLSGIPTTGELFF. CDR3 DNA sequence: TGTGCCAGCACCCTTTCCGGGATACCGACCACCGGGGAGCTGTTTTTT. Using reference TRBV2 and TRBJ2-2 for the parts outside the CDR3, the full variable domain is EPEVTQTPSHQVTQMGQEVILRCVPISNHLYFYWYRQILGQKVEFLVSFYNNEISEKSEIFDDQFSVERPDGSNFTLKIRSTKLEDSAMYFCASTLSGIPTTGELFFGEGSRLTVL.

This clonotype occurred many times. The J gene is TRBJ1-3, the V gene TRBV7-9, with D tentatively TRBD1 (5 bases). Trimming removed 7 bases at V and 2 bases at J, with 12 bases between. This CDR3 contains 14 residues. Germline CDR1 is SEHNR and CDR2 is FQNEAQ (reference sequence). The CDR3 nucleotides are TGTGCCAGCAAGCCCCAGGACACTGGAAACACCATATATTTT. Translated: CASKPQDTGNTIYF.

As regards this clonotype: This may arise from a read error, as a much more abundant clone is one base away. The genes are TRBV29-1 and TRBJ1-1; unclear D gene. CDR3 size: 12 residues. CDR1 is SQVTM and CDR2 is ANQGSEA in the germline V gene. CDR3 sequence (DNA): TGCAGGGCCGAGGACCCGGAATCTGAAGCTTTCTTT. Translated, it gives CRAEDPESEAFF.

The rearrangement uses TRBV25-1 and TRBJ2-1, with 13 bases identical to TRBD2. CDR1 and CDR2 from the germline V gene are MGHDK and SYGVNS. The CDR3 covers 17 residues. V was clipped by 3 bases and J by 4 bases; unmatched bases: 6. CDR3 sequence reads: CASSDARTSGSYNEQFF. The DNA of the CDR3 is TGTGCCAGCAGTGATGCCAGGACTAGCGGGAGTTACAATGAGCAGTTCTTC.

This clonotype was seen at least ten times. The rearrangement links TRBV19 to TRBJ2-2, with 7 bases identical to TRBD1. V was clipped by 6 bases and J by 4 bases; unmatched bases: 14. The germline V gene encodes CDR1 LNHDA and CDR2 SQIVND (reference sequence). The CDR3 length is 17 residues. The chain's CDR3 is CASSLGPGTAATGELFF. CDR3 DNA: TGTGCCAGTAGCCTTGGTCCCGGGACAGCGGCCACCGGGGAGCTGTTTTTT.

This clonotype was seen once. Possible read error: a much larger clone is one base away. The V and J genes are TRBV28 and TRBJ2-2; 10 positions match TRBD1. Germline V gene lookup returns CDR1 MDHEN and CDR2 SYDVKM. The CDR3 totals 16 residues. Written as DNA, the CDR3 is TGTGCCAGCAGTCTCCTTCCCGGGACAGGGGCCGGGGAGCCGTTTTTT. It encodes CASSLLPGTGAGEPFF.

This clonotype was seen repeatedly, ten times or more. The rearrangement links TRBV7-8 to TRBJ2-7; 8 bases fit TRBD1. Losses at the gene ends were 3 bases for V and 0 bases for J; bases not matched to a gene: 4. The CDR3 covers 15 residues. Looked up from germline, CDR1 is SGHVS and CDR2 is FQNEAQ. The DNA of the CDR3 is TGTGCCAGCAGCTTGGGACAGGACCTCTCCTACGAGCAGTACTTC. Residues: CASSLGQDLSYEQYF.

The table lists this clonotype with many counts. The chain recombines TRBV15 with TRBJ2-7, with 9 bases fitting TRBD1. This CDR3 contains 14 residues. Germline values: CDR1 LNHNV, CDR2 YYDKDF (reference sequence). The V gene end was trimmed by 2 bases and the J gene end by 3 bases; junction bases not matched to a gene: 2. CDR3 amino acids: CATSRPGQGYEQYF. For the CDR3, the DNA is TGTGCCACCAGCAGACCGGGACAGGGCTACGAGCAGTACTTC. The whole variable domain, filled in from reference TRBV15 and TRBJ2-7, reads DAMVIQNPRYQVTQFGKPVTLSCSQTLNHNVMYWYQQKSSQAPKLLFHYYDKDFNNEADTPDNFQSRRPNTSFCFLDIRSPGLGDTAMYLCATSRPGQGYEQYFGPGTRLTVT.

The genes are TRBV7-8 and TRBJ2-7, with TRBD1 matching over 7 bases. Germline V gene lookup returns CDR1 SGHVS and CDR2 FQNEAQ. This CDR3 spans 13 amino acids. J was trimmed by 7 bases and V by 0 bases; bases with no gene match: 3. CDR3 sequence (DNA): TGTGCCAGCAGCTTAGCAGGGGGCGAGGAGCAGTACTTC. Translation gives CASSLAGGEEQYF.

This rearrangement joins TRBV5-6 to TRBJ1-1, with a tentative D call TRBD1 (5 bases). Trimming took 7 bases from V and 8 from J, leaving 18 bases between them. This CDR3 contains 13 residues. Germline V CDR1 and CDR2: SGHDT, YYEEEE. The CDR3 DNA sequence: TGTGCCAGCGGGACGCAGTGGGTCGGGGAAGCTTTCTTT. Encoded protein: CASGTQWVGEAFF.